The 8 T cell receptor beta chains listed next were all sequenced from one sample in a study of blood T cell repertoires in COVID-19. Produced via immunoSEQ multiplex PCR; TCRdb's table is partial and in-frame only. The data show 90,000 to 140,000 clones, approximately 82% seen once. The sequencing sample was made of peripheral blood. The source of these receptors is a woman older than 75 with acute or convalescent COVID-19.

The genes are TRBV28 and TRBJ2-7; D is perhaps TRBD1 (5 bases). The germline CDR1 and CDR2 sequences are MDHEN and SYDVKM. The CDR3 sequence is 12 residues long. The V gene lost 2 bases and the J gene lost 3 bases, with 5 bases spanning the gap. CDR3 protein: CASSLQGYEQYV. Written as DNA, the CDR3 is TGTGCCAGCAGTTTACAGGGCTACGAGCAGTACGTC.

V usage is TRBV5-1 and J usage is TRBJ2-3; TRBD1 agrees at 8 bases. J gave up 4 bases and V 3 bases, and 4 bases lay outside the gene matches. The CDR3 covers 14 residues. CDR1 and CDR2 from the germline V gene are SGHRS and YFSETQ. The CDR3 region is CASSWTGWADTQYF. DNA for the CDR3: TGCGCCAGCAGCTGGACAGGGTGGGCAGATACGCAGTATTTT.

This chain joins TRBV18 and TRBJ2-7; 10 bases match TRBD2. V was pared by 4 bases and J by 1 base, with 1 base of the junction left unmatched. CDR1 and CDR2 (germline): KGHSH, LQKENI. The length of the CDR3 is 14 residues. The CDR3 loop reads CASSLAGGSYEQYV. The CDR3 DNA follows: TGTGCCAGCTCACTAGCGGGAGGTTCCTACGAGCAGTACGTC.

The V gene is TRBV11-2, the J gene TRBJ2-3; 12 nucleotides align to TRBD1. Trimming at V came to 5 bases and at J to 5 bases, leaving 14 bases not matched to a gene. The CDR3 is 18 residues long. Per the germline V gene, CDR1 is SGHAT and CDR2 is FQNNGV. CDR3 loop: CASSPGTGGERGRDTQYF. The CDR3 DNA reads TGTGCCAGCAGCCCTGGGACAGGGGGCGAGCGGGGAAGAGATACGCAGTATTTT.

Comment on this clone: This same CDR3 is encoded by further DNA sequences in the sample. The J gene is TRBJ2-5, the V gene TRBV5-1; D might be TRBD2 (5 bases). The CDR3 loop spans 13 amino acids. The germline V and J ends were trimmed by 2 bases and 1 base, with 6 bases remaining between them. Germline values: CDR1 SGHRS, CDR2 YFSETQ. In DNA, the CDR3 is TGCGCCAGCAGCTTAGCGGCCCAAGAGACCCAGTACTTC. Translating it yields CASSLAAQETQYF.

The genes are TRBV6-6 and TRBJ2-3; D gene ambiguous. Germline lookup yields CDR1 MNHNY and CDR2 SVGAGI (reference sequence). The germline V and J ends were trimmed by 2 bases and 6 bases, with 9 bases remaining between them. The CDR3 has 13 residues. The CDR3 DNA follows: TGTGCCAGCAGTTACCCGGGTACGGATACGCAGTATTTT. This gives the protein CASSYPGTDTQYF.

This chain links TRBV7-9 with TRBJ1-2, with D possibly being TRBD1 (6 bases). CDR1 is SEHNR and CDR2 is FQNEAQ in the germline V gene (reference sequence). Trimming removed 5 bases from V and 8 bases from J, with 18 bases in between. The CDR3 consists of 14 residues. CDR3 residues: CASSLRTEGSGYTF. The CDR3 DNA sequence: TGTGCCAGCAGCCTACGGACAGAGGGTAGCGGCTACACCTTC.

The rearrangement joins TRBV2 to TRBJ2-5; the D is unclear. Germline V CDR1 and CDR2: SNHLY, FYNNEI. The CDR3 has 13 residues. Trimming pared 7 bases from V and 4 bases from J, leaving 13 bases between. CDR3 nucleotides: TGTGCCAGCACCCCGCGTCAGCGAGAGACCCAGTACTTC. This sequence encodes CASTPRQRETQYF. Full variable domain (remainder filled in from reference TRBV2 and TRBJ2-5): EPEVTQTPSHQVTQMGQEVILRCVPISNHLYFYWYRQILGQKVEFLVSFYNNEISEKSEIFDDQFSVERPDGSNFTLKIRSTKLEDSAMYFCASTPRQRETQYFGPGTRLLVL.